Sequencing of this TCR beta chain was carried out in a study of identical twins. Findings and caveats of the study: Twins showed weaker excess sharing in their beta out-of-frame sequences.

A word on this clonotype: Its antigen remains unknown.

TCRdb independently ran MiXCR on the 5' RACE reads; one entry per CDR3 protein. This repertoire shows 1.5 million to 2 million distinct CDR3 sequences, 32% found once; its top ten account for roughly 0.3%. CDR3 length equals 13 residues. Germline assignment: CDR1 MDHEN and CDR2 SYDVKM. The source of this sequence is a newborn girl in good health. The sequenced material came from cord blood. The chain carries TRBV28 and TRBJ2-1; 7 nucleotides agree with TRBD1. The J call may be faulty, since TRBJ2-7 better matches the DNA end. CDR3 coding DNA: TGTGCCAGTCGGACAGGCCCCTACAATGAGCAGTACTTC. Protein: CASRTGPYNEQYF.